The clone carrying this TCR beta chain was counted only a few times. The antigen remains undetermined. The time point: week 5, during vaccination. Every single dose of the vaccine, 300 ug of mutant IDH1 20-mer peptide, came with topical imiquimod. CDR1 and CDR2 from the germline V gene are MNHNY and SVGAGI (reference sequence). V lost 7 bases to trimming and J lost 5 bases; unmatched junction nucleotides: 7. This CDR3 contains 14 residues. TCRdb's copy holds only in-frame clones and misses some; the assay was immunoSEQ multiplex PCR. Among around 31,000 clones listed, about 56% were seen once. The data were obtained in a study of a mutant IDH1 vaccine in newly diagnosed glioma. Study-level information: With temozolomide cycles, or 4-6 weeks after radiotherapy alone, vaccination was started.

General study points: Vaccine-induced responses were seen in less than 95% of patients, spanning several MHC alleles. No link was apparently found between pseudoprogression and changes in top peripheral T cell clonotypes.

The chain is built from TRBV6-6 and TRBJ2-7; 11 nucleotides match TRBD1. This material consisted of PBMCs, taken from a glioma patient whose treatment included an IDH1 peptide vaccine. This clonotype originated in a woman between 18 and 30 years old with glioma. This CDR3 is CASKGRTGGHEQYF. The CDR3 DNA sequence: TGTGCCAGCAAGGGGCGGACAGGGGGCCACGAGCAGTACTTC.